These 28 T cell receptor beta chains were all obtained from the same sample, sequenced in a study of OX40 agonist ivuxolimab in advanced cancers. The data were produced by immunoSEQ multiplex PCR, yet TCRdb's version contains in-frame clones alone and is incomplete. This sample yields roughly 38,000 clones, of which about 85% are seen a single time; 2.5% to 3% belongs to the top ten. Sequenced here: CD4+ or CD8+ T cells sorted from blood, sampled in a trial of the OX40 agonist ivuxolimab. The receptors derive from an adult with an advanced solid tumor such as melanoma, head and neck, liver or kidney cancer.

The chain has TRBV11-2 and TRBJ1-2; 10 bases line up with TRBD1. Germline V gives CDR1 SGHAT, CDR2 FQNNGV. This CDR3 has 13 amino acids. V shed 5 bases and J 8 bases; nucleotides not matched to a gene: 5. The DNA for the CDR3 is TGTGCCAGCAGCCCCGACAGGGGGCTCGGCTACACCTTC. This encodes CASSPDRGLGYTF.

The CDR3 coding sequence is TGTGCCAGCAGCTTCACAGAGGGTCAGCCCCAGCATTTT. Translation: CASSFTEGQPQHF. This sequence joins TRBV7-2 and TRBJ1-5; no clear D gene. The CDR3 length is 13 residues. V shed 3 bases and J shed 6 bases, with 9 bases lying between them. Germline CDR1 SGHTA, CDR2 FQGNSA.

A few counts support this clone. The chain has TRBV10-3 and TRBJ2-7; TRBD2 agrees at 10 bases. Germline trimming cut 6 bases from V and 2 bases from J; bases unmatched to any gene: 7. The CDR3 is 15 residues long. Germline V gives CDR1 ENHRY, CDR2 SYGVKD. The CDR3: CAISDRTSGTYEQYF. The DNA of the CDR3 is TGTGCCATCAGCGACAGGACTAGCGGAACCTACGAGCAGTACTTC.

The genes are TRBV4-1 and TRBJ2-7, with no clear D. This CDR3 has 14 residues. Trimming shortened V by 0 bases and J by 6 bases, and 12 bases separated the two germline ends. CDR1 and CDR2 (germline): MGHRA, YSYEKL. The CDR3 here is CASSQEGVYPEQYF. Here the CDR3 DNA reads TGCGCCAGCAGCCAAGAAGGCGTTTACCCCGAGCAGTACTTC.

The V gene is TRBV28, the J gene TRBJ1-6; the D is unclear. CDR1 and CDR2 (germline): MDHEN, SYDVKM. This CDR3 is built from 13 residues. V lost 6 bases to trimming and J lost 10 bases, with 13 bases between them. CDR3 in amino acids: CASSPPGSSPLHF. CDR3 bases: TGTGCCAGCAGCCCCCCGGGGAGCTCACCCCTCCACTTT.

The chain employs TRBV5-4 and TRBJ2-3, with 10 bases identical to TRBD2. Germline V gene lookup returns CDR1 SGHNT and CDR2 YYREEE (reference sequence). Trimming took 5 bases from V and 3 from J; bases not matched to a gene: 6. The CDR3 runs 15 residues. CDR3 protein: CASSTSGIETDTQYF. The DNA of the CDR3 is TGTGCCAGCAGTACTAGCGGGATAGAGACAGATACGCAGTATTTT.

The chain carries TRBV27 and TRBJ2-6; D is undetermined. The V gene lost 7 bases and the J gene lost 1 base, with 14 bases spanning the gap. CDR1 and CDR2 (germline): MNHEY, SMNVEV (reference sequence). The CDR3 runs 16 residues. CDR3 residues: CASTPNLGSGANVLTF. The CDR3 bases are TGTGCCAGCACTCCAAACCTGGGGTCTGGGGCCAACGTCCTGACTTTC.

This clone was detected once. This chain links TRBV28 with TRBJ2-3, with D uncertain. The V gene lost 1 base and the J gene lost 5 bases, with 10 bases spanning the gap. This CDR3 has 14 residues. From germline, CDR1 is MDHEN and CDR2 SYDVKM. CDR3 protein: CASSLFLGIDTQYF. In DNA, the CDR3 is TGTGCCAGCAGTTTATTTTTGGGGATAGATACGCAGTATTTT.

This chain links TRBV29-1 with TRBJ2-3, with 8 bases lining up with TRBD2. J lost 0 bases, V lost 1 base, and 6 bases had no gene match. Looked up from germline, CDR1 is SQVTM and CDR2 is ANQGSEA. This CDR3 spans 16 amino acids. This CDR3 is CSVEGLAGASTDTQYF. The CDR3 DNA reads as TGCAGCGTTGAAGGGCTAGCGGGTGCTAGCACAGATACGCAGTATTTT.

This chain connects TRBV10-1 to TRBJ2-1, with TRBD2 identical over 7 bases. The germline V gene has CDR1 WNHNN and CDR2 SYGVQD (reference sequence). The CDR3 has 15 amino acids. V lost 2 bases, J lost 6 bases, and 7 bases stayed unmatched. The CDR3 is CASSEVGLGVNEQFF. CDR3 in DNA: TGCGCCAGCAGTGAGGTTGGACTAGGGGTCAATGAGCAGTTCTTC.

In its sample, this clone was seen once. As DNA, the CDR3 is TGTGCCAGCAGCGTAGAGGGTTATCACTATGGCTACACCTTC. Translating gives CASSVEGYHYGYTF. The chain employs TRBV9 and TRBJ1-2, with unresolved D. Trimming removed 0 bases from V and 3 bases from J, with 9 bases in between. Looked up from germline, CDR1 is SGDLS and CDR2 is YYNGEE. CDR3 size: 14 residues.

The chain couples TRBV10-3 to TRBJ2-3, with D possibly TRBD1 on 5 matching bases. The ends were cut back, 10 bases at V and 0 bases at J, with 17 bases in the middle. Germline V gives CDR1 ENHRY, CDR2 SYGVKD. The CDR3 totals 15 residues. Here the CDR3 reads CASSTGQISTDTQYF. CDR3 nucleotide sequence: TGTGCCAGTTCGACTGGACAAATAAGCACAGATACGCAGTATTTT.

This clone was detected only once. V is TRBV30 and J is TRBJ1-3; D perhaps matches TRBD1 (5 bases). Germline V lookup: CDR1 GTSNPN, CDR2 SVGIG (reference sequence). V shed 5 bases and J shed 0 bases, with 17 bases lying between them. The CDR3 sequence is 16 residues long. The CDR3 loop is CAWLLLRGSSGNTIYF. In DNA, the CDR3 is TGTGCCTGGCTACTCTTACGGGGGTCCTCTGGAAACACCATATATTTT.

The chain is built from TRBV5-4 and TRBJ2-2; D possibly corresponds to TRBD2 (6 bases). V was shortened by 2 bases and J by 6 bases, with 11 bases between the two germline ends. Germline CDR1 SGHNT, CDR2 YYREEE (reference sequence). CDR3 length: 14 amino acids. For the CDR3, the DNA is TGTGCCAGCAGCTTCCCGACGGGGGCCGGGGAGCTGTTTTTT. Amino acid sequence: CASSFPTGAGELFF.

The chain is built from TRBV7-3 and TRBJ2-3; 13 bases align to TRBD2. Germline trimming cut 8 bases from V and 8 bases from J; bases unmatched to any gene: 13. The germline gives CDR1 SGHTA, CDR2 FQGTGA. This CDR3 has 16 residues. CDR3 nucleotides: TGTGCCAGCGGGATAGGCGGGACTAGCGGGATGGGTACGCAGTATTTT. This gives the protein CASGIGGTSGMGTQYF. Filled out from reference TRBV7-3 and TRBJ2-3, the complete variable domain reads GAGVSQTPSNKVTEKGKYVELRCDPISGHTALYWYRQSLGQGPEFLIYFQGTGAADDSGLPNDRFFAVRPEGSVSTLKIQRTERGDSAVYLCASGIGGTSGMGTQYFGPGTRLTVL.

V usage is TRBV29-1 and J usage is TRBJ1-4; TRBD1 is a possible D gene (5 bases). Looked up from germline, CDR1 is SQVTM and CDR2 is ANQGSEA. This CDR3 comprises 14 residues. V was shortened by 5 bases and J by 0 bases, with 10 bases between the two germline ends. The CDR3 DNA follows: TGCAGCGTTCTCGAGGGGACAACTAATGAAAAACTGTTTTTT. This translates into CSVLEGTTNEKLFF.

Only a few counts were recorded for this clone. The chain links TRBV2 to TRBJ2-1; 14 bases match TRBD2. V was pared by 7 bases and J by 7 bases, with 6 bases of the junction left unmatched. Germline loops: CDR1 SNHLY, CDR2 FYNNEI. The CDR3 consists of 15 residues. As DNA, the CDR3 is TGTGCCAGCACCCCGACTAGCGGGAGGGGTAATGAGCAGTTCTTC. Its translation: CASTPTSGRGNEQFF.

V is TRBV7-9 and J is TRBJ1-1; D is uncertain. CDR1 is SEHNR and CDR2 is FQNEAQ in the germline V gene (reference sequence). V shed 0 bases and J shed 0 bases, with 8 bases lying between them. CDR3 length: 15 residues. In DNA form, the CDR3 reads TGTGCCAGCAGCTTAGCTCATAAGATGAACACTGAAGCTTTCTTT. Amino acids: CASSLAHKMNTEAFF.

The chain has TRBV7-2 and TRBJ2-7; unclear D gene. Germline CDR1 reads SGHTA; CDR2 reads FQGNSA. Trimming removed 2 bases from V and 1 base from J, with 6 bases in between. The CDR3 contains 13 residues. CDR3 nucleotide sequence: TGTGCCAGCAGCTTAACACCTTCCTACGAGCAGTACTTC. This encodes CASSLTPSYEQYF.

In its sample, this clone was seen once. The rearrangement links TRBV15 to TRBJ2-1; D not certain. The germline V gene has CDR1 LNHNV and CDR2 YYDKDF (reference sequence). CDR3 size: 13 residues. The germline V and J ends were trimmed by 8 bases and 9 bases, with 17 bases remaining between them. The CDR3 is CATGNLGRTEQFF. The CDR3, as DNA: TGTGCCACCGGGAACTTAGGGCGTACTGAGCAGTTCTTC.

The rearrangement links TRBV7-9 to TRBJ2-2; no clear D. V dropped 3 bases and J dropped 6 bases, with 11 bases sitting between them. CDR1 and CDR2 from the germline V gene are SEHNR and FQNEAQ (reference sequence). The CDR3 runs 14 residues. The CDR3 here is CASSFPVTSGELFF. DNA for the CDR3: TGTGCCAGCAGCTTTCCCGTGACATCCGGGGAGCTGTTTTTT.

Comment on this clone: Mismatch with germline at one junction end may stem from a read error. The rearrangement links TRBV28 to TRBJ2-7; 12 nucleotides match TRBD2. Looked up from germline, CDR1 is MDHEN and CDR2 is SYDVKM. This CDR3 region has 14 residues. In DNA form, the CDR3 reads TGCGCCAGCTTTGAGCGACTAGCGGGAGACGAGCAGTACTTC. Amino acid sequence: CASFERLAGDEQYF.

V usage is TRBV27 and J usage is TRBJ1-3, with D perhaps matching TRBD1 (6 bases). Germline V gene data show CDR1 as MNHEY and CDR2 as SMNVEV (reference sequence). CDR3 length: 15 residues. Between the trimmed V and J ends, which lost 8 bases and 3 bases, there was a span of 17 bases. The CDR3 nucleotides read TGTGCCAGCGATGAGGGGGATTCGGGTGGAAACACCATATATTTT. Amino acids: CASDEGDSGGNTIYF.

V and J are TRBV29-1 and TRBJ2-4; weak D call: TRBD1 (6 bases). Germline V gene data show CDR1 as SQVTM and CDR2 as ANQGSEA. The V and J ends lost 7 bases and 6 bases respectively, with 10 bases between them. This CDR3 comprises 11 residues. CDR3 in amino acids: CSGLTGNIQYF. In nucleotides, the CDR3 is TGCAGCGGCCTGACAGGAAACATTCAGTACTTC.

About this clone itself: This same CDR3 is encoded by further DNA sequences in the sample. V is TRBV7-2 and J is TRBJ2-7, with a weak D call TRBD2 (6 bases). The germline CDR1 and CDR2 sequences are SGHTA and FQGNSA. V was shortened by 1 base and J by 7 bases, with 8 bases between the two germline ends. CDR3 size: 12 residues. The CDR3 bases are TGTGCCAGCAGCTTAGGACGGGGGGAGCAGTACTTC. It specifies CASSLGRGEQYF.

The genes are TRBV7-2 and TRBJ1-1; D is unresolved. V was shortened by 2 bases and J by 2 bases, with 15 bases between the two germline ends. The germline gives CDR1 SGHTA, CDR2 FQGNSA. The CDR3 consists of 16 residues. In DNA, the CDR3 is TGTGCCAGCAGCTTAAGGCCCAGCCCCCTAAACACTGAAGCTTTCTTT. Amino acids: CASSLRPSPLNTEAFF.

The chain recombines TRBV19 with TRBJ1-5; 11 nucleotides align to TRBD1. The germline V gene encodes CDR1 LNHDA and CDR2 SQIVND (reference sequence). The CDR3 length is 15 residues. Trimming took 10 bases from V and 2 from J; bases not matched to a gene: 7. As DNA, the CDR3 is TGTGCCACTAGGGGACAGGGGGGAGGCAATCAGCCCCAGCATTTT. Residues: CATRGQGGGNQPQHF.

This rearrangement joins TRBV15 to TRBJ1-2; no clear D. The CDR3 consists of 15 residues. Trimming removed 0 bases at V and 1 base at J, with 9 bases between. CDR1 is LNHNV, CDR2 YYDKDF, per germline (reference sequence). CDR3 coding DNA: TGTGCCACCAGCAGAGATCAGGCCAGTAACTATGGCTACACCTTC. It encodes CATSRDQASNYGYTF.